These 18 T cell receptor beta chains came from one sample sequenced in a study of cytomegalovirus exposure and HLA in healthy donors. The PCR had 60 Vbeta and 13 Jbeta primers. Data came from immunoSEQ multiplex PCR; TCRdb stores just in-frame clones and leaves some out. The sample lists about 120,000 clones; about 81% were seen once. The material sequenced was PBMCs. These TCRs come from a middle-aged man in good health and CMV-seronegative.

The chain couples TRBV7-2 to TRBJ2-3; D perhaps matches TRBD1 (5 bases). The CDR3 is 11 amino acids. Deletions cut 5 bases from V and 8 bases from J, with 8 bases between. The germline CDR1 and CDR2 sequences are SGHTA and FQGNSA. The CDR3 DNA is TGTGCCAGCAGCCCCCAGGGTACGCAGTATTTT. Its protein is CASSPQGTQYF.

This chain links TRBV25-1 with TRBJ1-1; D might be TRBD1 (5 bases). V was pared by 6 bases and J by 2 bases, with 13 bases between. The V gene's germline CDR1 is MGHDK and CDR2 SYGVNS. The CDR3 covers 14 residues. In DNA, the CDR3 is TGTGCCAGCAGCCCAACAGGTAGAAACACTGAAGCTTTCTTT. Translating it yields CASSPTGRNTEAFF. The full variable domain, rest sourced from reference TRBV25-1 and TRBJ1-1, is EADIYQTPRYLVIGTGKKITLECSQTMGHDKMYWYQQDPGMELHLIHYSYGVNSTEKGDLSSESTVSRIRTEHFPLTLESARPSHTSQYLCASSPTGRNTEAFFGQGTRLTVV.

The V call is TRBV15, the J call TRBJ2-5; 8 bases fit TRBD1. The length of the CDR3 is 17 residues. The V gene end was trimmed by 5 bases and the J gene end by 3 bases; junction bases not matched to a gene: 14. The germline gives CDR1 LNHNV, CDR2 YYDKDF (reference sequence). The CDR3: CATSRRMIPGGEETQYF. CDR3 sequence (DNA): TGTGCCACCAGCCGCCGGATGATTCCAGGGGGCGAAGAGACCCAGTACTTC.

This chain uses TRBV27 with TRBJ2-2, with TRBD1 as a possible D gene (6 bases). Per germline, CDR1 MNHEY and CDR2 SMNVEV (reference sequence). The length of the CDR3 is 14 residues. Trimming removed 1 base at V and 6 bases at J, with 9 bases between. The CDR3 region is CASSLWQGSGELFF. The DNA of the CDR3 is TGTGCCAGCAGTTTATGGCAGGGGTCCGGGGAGCTGTTTTTT.

The chain joins TRBV5-6 to TRBJ1-2; D remains unclear. V was trimmed by 0 bases and J by 0 bases, leaving 12 bases between them. Germline CDR1 reads SGHDT; CDR2 reads YYEEEE. The CDR3 totals 16 residues. Here the CDR3 reads CASSLVRQIPNYGYTF. The CDR3 DNA sequence: TGTGCCAGCAGCTTGGTGAGGCAAATTCCTAACTATGGCTACACCTTC.

The chain uses TRBV10-3 and TRBJ1-4, with 11 bases aligning to TRBD1. CDR1 is ENHRY and CDR2 is SYGVKD in the germline V gene. Germline trimming cut 4 bases from V and 5 bases from J; bases unmatched to any gene: 3. The length of the CDR3 is 15 residues. The CDR3, as DNA: TGTGCCATCAGTGCCCGGACAGGGGGCAATGAAAAACTGTTTTTT. Translated, it gives CAISARTGGNEKLFF.

The DNA of the CDR3 is TGCGCCAGCAGCCAACCATCCACTGCAACTAATGAAAAACTGTTTTTT. Translating it yields CASSQPSTATNEKLFF. This chain uses TRBV4-1 with TRBJ1-4; no clear D. V lost 2 bases, J lost 0 bases, and 10 bases lay in between. The CDR3 has 16 amino acids. Germline values: CDR1 MGHRA, CDR2 YSYEKL.

The rearrangement uses TRBV27 and TRBJ2-7; 7 nucleotides align to TRBD2. With V trimmed by 5 bases and J by 4 bases, 11 bases remained unmatched. The CDR3 has 15 amino acids. The V gene's germline CDR1 is MNHEY and CDR2 SMNVEV (reference sequence). The chain's CDR3 is CASSHSGPSPYEQYF. CDR3 bases: TGTGCCAGCAGTCATAGCGGGCCCTCCCCTTACGAGCAGTACTTC.

The chain employs TRBV7-6 and TRBJ2-7; D may be TRBD1 (6 bases). The CDR3 spans 15 residues. V was pared by 6 bases and J by 0 bases, with 15 bases between. The germline CDR1 and CDR2 sequences are SGHVS and FNYEAQ. CDR3 residues: CASSPDQGSSYEQYF. The CDR3 DNA is TGTGCCAGCAGTCCCGATCAGGGGAGCTCCTACGAGCAGTACTTC. Filled out from reference TRBV7-6 and TRBJ2-7, the complete variable domain reads GAGVSQSPRYKVTKRGQDVALRCDPISGHVSLYWYRQALGQGPEFLTYFNYEAQQDKSGLPNDRFSAERPEGSISTLTIQRTEQRDSAMYRCASSPDQGSSYEQYFGPGTRLTVT.

This clone was seen a handful of times. The junction differs from germline at one of its ends, possibly a read error. The chain uses TRBV10-1 and TRBJ2-4; the D gene is possibly TRBD1 (6 bases). This CDR3 region has 14 residues. Looked up from germline, CDR1 is WNHNN and CDR2 is SYGVQD (reference sequence). The CDR3 DNA sequence: TGCGCCAGCAGTCCGGGACATTCCAAAAACAGTCAGTACTTC. Its protein product is CASSPGHSKNSQYF.

V and J are TRBV27 and TRBJ2-7, with TRBD2 matching over 7 bases. The CDR3 has 14 amino acids. Germline V gene lookup returns CDR1 MNHEY and CDR2 SMNVEV (reference sequence). After removal of 6 bases from V and 4 bases from J, the junction contained 9 bases not matched to a gene. The CDR3 DNA sequence: TGTGCCAGCAGGGCCATGGGGGGGTGGTACGAGCAGTACTTC. Protein: CASRAMGGWYEQYF.

V is TRBV5-6 and J is TRBJ2-7, with TRBD2 matching over 11 bases. V shed 2 bases and J 6 bases; nucleotides not matched to a gene: 10. Per the germline V gene, CDR1 is SGHDT and CDR2 is YYEEEE. The CDR3 consists of 16 residues. The CDR3 loop reads CASSFTTSGRNREQYF. As DNA, the CDR3 is TGTGCCAGCAGCTTCACAACTAGCGGGAGAAACCGCGAGCAGTACTTC.

The CDR3 bases are TGTGCCAGCAGTTACTCGAGGGGGTATGGAAACATTCAGTACTTC. It is translated as CASSYSRGYGNIQYF. The genes are TRBV6-5 and TRBJ2-4; D is perhaps TRBD1 (6 bases). Germline values: CDR1 MNHEY, CDR2 SVGAGI. CDR3 size: 15 residues. V gave up 0 bases and J gave up 6 bases, with 12 bases separating them.

This rearrangement joins TRBV4-1 to TRBJ1-1; TRBD1 matches 8 bases. The trim removed 5 bases at V and 2 bases at J, leaving 13 bases unmatched. CDR1 and CDR2 (germline): MGHRA, YSYEKL. This CDR3 has 17 amino acids. In DNA, the CDR3 is TGCGCCAGCAGCTTAACGACAGGGGAGGTAGTCAACACTGAAGCTTTCTTT. It translates to CASSLTTGEVVNTEAFF.

The chain recombines TRBV18 with TRBJ1-1, with a tentative D call TRBD1 (6 bases). CDR3 length: 13 residues. CDR1 is KGHSH, CDR2 LQKENI, per germline. The V end lost 4 bases, the J end lost 5 bases, and 11 bases lay between the germline ends. In nucleotides, the CDR3 is TGTGCCAGCTCACGTGACAGGATGACTGAAGCTTTCTTT. Translating it yields CASSRDRMTEAFF.

This rearrangement joins TRBV4-1 to TRBJ2-1; 9 bases fit TRBD2. The germline V gene has CDR1 MGHRA and CDR2 YSYEKL. The CDR3 runs 14 residues. J was trimmed by 10 bases and V by 0 bases; bases with no gene match: 4. The CDR3 here is CASSQEGGRGEQFF. The DNA for the CDR3 is TGCGCCAGCAGCCAAGAAGGCGGGAGGGGCGAGCAGTTCTTC.

V gene TRBV7-2 combines with J gene TRBJ2-5, with a tentative D call TRBD2 (7 bases). The CDR3 contains 13 residues. CDR1 is SGHTA and CDR2 is FQGNSA in the germline V gene. Between the trimmed V and J ends, which lost 5 bases and 6 bases, there was a span of 13 bases. This CDR3 reads CASSPRGAKTQYF. CDR3 nucleotides: TGTGCCAGCAGCCCACGGGGGGCCAAGACCCAGTACTTC.

The count of this clone is one. The chain links TRBV18 to TRBJ1-2; tentative D call: TRBD1 (5 bases). The CDR3 spans 14 residues. Trimming shortened V by 3 bases and J by 4 bases, and 12 bases separated the two germline ends. CDR1 KGHSH and CDR2 LQKENI come from the germline V gene. CDR3 DNA sequence: TGTGCCAGCTCACCTCAGGGAACCGGCTATGGCTACACCTTC. Its translation is CASSPQGTGYGYTF.